Presented here are 5 T cell receptor beta chains from one specimen sequenced in a study of cytomegalovirus exposure and HLA in healthy donors. The study ran its PCR with 60 Vbeta and 13 Jbeta primers. The assay was immunoSEQ multiplex PCR, and TCRdb's table has in-frame clones only and misses some. The sample consists of approximately 93,000 clones, 82% of them appearing once. Source material: PBMCs. The source is a man aged 45-65 years in good health and CMV-seronegative.

This clone was counted a single time. The junction departs from germline at one end; a sequencing error may be responsible. The chain is built from TRBV7-9 and TRBJ2-2, with 14 bases matching TRBD2. Per germline, CDR1 SEHNR and CDR2 FQNEAQ (reference sequence). This CDR3 comprises 18 residues. The CDR3 loop reads CSSSYRTSGRPRTGELFF. The CDR3, as DNA: TGTTCCAGCAGCTACCGGACTAGCGGGAGGCCACGCACCGGGGAGCTGTTTTTT.

The gene calls are TRBV7-2 and TRBJ2-4; the D gene is possibly TRBD2 (5 bases). The CDR3 extends over 16 amino acids. Germline V gene data show CDR1 as SGHTA and CDR2 as FQGNSA. V was cut by 2 bases and J by 0 bases, with 11 bases left in between. The CDR3 loop reads CASSLWAGVAKNIQYF. The CDR3 DNA reads TGTGCCAGCAGCTTATGGGCGGGCGTAGCCAAAAACATTCAGTACTTC.

The chain recombines TRBV28 with TRBJ1-2; 7 bases are a match to TRBD1. This CDR3 has 13 amino acids. V dropped 10 bases and J dropped 4; count of bases not matched to a gene: 9. Germline V gene sequence: CDR1 MDHEN, CDR2 SYDVKM. The CDR3 DNA reads as TGTGCCAACTCCCGACAGGGCTCCTATGGCTACACCTTC. It translates to CANSRQGSYGYTF.

This chain connects TRBV27 to TRBJ2-3, with 15 bases fitting TRBD2. The CDR3 is 23 residues long. Germline trimming cut 4 bases from V and 5 bases from J; bases unmatched to any gene: 25. Looked up from germline, CDR1 is MNHEY and CDR2 is SMNVEV (reference sequence). Written as DNA, the CDR3 is TGTGCCAGCAGTTCCCGGGGCCCGGGCCCAGGACTAGCGGGAGGGCCCTCTGGAGATACGCAGTATTTT. Encoded protein: CASSSRGPGPGLAGGPSGDTQYF.

The chain has TRBV5-1 and TRBJ2-1, with a weak D call TRBD2 (5 bases). There are 13 residues in the CDR3. Germline V CDR1 and CDR2: SGHRS, YFSETQ. V gave up 4 bases and J gave up 8 bases, with 13 bases separating them. The CDR3 sequence: CASSPPDSYEQFF. For the CDR3, the DNA is TGCGCCAGCAGCCCCCCGGACTCCTATGAGCAGTTCTTC. The whole variable domain, filled in from reference TRBV5-1 and TRBJ2-1, reads KAGVTQTPRYLIKTRGQQVTLSCSPISGHRSVSWYQQTPGQGLQFLFEYFSETQRNKGNFPGRFSGRQFSNSRSEMNVSTLELGDSALYLCASSPPDSYEQFFGPGTRLTVL.